This TCR beta chain derives from a study of response to subunit inactivated influenza vaccine. TCRdb re-derived calls from the RT-PCR reads in MiXCR, one entry per CDR3 protein. The table has about 700,000 distinct CDR3 sequences, over 11% seen once. This clonotype occurred a few times. Its target is not known. Germline V gives CDR1 DFQATT, CDR2 SNEGSKA (reference sequence). V lost 4 bases and J lost 1, with 10 bases in between. The CDR3 is made up of 13 amino acids. The study's findings and limits: That few new T cells are recruited by each seasonal influenza vaccination was the authors' suggestion.

The receptor comes from a man over 45 who received an inactivated influenza vaccine. The chain employs TRBV20-1 and TRBJ2-5, with a weak D call TRBD1 (7 bases). The starting material was PBMCs from blood, obtained 14 days before vaccination. The CDR3 protein is CSATGGSQETQYF. In DNA, the CDR3 is TGCAGTGCTACAGGGGGGTCCCAAGAGACCCAGTACTTC.